This T cell receptor (beta chain) was recorded in a study of CD8 T cells in ankylosing spondylitis. Regarding the study as a whole: Ankylosing spondylitis blood seemed to carry a telltale TCR beta motif made of roughly 8 highly homologous variants. Some of these motif variants have turned up before, in reports on reactive arthritis synovial fluid and blood.

Quantitative molecular-barcoded 5'-RACE generated the TCR beta libraries. TCRdb analysed the 5' RACE reads with MiXCR anew, one entry per CDR3 protein. The table lists approximately 210,000 distinct CDR3 sequences, around 13% of them singletons, with more than 15% in the top ten. The V end was cut by 6 bases, the J end by 5 bases, with 19 bases between. This CDR3 is built from 15 residues. Germline assignment: CDR1 MNHNS and CDR2 SASEGT. This clonotype has a handful of counts. Its antigen remains unidentified. This clonotype was sampled from a male donor with ankylosing spondylitis or in good health (not recorded which). The chain carries TRBV6-1 and TRBJ1-2; D is ambiguous. Sequenced material: blood, either unsorted or a sorted T cell fraction (not recorded which). As DNA, the CDR3 is TGTGCCAGCAGAGGAGAGGCCTCGGGCCTATATGGCTACACCTTC. Its protein product is CASRGEASGLYGYTF.